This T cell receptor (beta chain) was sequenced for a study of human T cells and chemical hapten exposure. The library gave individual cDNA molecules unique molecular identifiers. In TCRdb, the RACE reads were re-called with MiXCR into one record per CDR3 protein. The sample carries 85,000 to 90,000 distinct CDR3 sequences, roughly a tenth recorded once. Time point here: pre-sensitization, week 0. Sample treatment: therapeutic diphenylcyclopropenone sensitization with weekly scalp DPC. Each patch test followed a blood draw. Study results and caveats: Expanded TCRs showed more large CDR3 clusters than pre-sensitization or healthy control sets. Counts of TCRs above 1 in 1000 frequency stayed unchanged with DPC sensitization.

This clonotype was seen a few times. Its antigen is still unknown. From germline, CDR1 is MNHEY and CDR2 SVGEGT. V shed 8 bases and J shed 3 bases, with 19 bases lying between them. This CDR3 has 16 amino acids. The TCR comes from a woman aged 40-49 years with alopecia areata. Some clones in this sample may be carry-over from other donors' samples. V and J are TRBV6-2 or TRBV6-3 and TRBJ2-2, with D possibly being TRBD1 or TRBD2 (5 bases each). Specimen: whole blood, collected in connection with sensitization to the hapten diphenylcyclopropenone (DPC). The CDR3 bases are TGTGCCAGCTATCCTCCCCCCGGGGCGGACACCGGGGAGCTGTTTTTT. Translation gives CASYPPPGADTGELFF.